Listed below are T cell receptor beta chains from one sample, sequenced in a study of cytomegalovirus exposure and HLA in healthy donors. Produced via immunoSEQ multiplex PCR; TCRdb's table is partial and in-frame only. The table has 100,000 or so clones, approximately 76% seen once. Source material: PBMCs. The receptors were gathered from a young man in good health and CMV-seropositive. CDR3s include the opening cysteine and the closing phenylalanine or tryptophan. D genes are given only for firm matches. Size values are once, few and many counts, or a class for expanded clones, and some rows have none.

j_gene: TRBJ1-1
abundance: -
v_gene: TRBV7-3
d_gene: -
CDR3aa: CASSPTSGGFAEAFF
CDR3nt: TGTGCCAGCAGCCCCACGTCCGGGGGATTCGCTGAAGCTTTCTTT

j_gene: TRBJ2-7
abundance: -
v_gene: TRBV28
d_gene: -
CDR3aa: CASSLGLRGRYEQYF
CDR3nt: TGTGCCAGCAGTCTTGGTTTACGAGGAAGATACGAGCAGTACTTC

j_gene: TRBJ2-1
abundance: -
v_gene: TRBV29-1
d_gene: -
CDR3aa: CSVPPGLPYNEQFF
CDR3nt: TGCAGCGTCCCGCCGGGACTTCCCTACAATGAGCAGTTCTTC

j_gene: TRBJ1-4
abundance: -
v_gene: TRBV11-1
d_gene: -
CDR3aa: CASSPGMTNEKLFF
CDR3nt: TGTGCCAGCAGCCCAGGGATGACTAATGAAAAACTGTTTTTT

j_gene: TRBJ2-3
abundance: -
v_gene: TRBV5-6
d_gene: -
CDR3aa: CASSLDRVTDTQYF
CDR3nt: TGTGCCAGCAGCTTGGACAGGGTTACAGATACGCAGTATTTT

j_gene: TRBJ2-4
abundance: -
v_gene: TRBV6-6
d_gene: -
CDR3aa: CASSRSGTEDIQYF
CDR3nt: TGTGCCAGCAGCCGATCAGGGACTGAGGACATTCAGTACTTC

j_gene: TRBJ2-5
abundance: -
v_gene: TRBV10-2
d_gene: TRBD2
CDR3aa: CASTLQGLAVQETQYF
CDR3nt: TGCGCCAGCACCCTCCAGGGACTAGCGGTACAAGAGACCCAGTACTTC

j_gene: TRBJ2-3
abundance: -
v_gene: TRBV14
d_gene: -
CDR3aa: CASSQVCLNGDPDTQYF
CDR3nt: TGTGCCAGCAGCCAAGTTTGCCTAAATGGAGATCCAGATACGCAGTATTTT

j_gene: TRBJ1-2
abundance: -
v_gene: TRBV19
d_gene: -
CDR3aa: CASSSGTTRRYGYTF
CDR3nt: TGTGCCAGTAGTTCCGGGACAACAAGGAGATATGGCTACACCTTC

j_gene: TRBJ1-1
abundance: -
v_gene: TRBV7-9
d_gene: TRBD1
CDR3aa: CASNLGTANTEAFF
CDR3nt: TGTGCCAGCAACCTCGGGACAGCGAACACTGAAGCTTTCTTT

j_gene: TRBJ2-3
abundance: -
v_gene: TRBV14
d_gene: -
CDR3aa: CASSQPAQRADTQYF
CDR3nt: TGTGCCAGCAGCCAACCCGCCCAACGGGCAGATACGCAGTATTTT

j_gene: TRBJ1-3
abundance: -
v_gene: TRBV4-1
d_gene: -
CDR3aa: CASSHPGLGNTIYF
CDR3nt: TGCGCCAGCAGCCATCCCGGACTTGGAAACACCATATATTTT

j_gene: TRBJ2-5
abundance: -
v_gene: TRBV12-5
d_gene: TRBD1
CDR3aa: CASGLSRTGGQETQYF
CDR3nt: TGTGCTAGTGGTTTGTCCCGGACAGGGGGCCAAGAGACCCAGTACTTC

j_gene: TRBJ1-1
abundance: -
v_gene: TRBV6-1
d_gene: -
CDR3aa: CASSEQIFNTEAFF
CDR3nt: TGTGCCAGCAGTGAACAGATCTTCAACACTGAAGCTTTCTTT

j_gene: TRBJ2-1
abundance: -
v_gene: TRBV2
d_gene: -
CDR3aa: CASTEHQSLNEQFF
CDR3nt: TGTGCCAGCACCGAGCACCAATCCTTGAATGAGCAGTTCTTC

j_gene: TRBJ2-1
abundance: few
v_gene: TRBV28
d_gene: -
CDR3aa: CAIKERELGGNEQFF
CDR3nt: TGTGCTATAAAAGAAAGGGAGCTAGGAGGGAATGAGCAGTTCTTC

j_gene: TRBJ2-7
abundance: few
v_gene: TRBV6-6
d_gene: TRBD1
CDR3aa: CASSRTGADYEQYF
CDR3nt: TGTGCCAGCAGCAGGACAGGGGCGGACTACGAGCAGTACTTC

j_gene: TRBJ2-3
abundance: -
v_gene: TRBV11-3
d_gene: -
CDR3aa: CASSSGGAGATDTQYF
CDR3nt: TGTGCCAGCAGCTCAGGGGGCGCGGGGGCCACAGATACGCAGTATTTT

j_gene: TRBJ2-5
abundance: -
v_gene: TRBV6-5
d_gene: TRBD2
CDR3aa: CASIGSSGIGETQYF
CDR3nt: TGTGCCAGCATAGGGTCTAGCGGGATTGGGGAGACCCAGTACTTC

j_gene: TRBJ2-5
abundance: -
v_gene: TRBV9
d_gene: TRBD2
CDR3aa: CASSVGLAGPQETQYF
CDR3nt: TGTGCCAGCAGCGTAGGCCTAGCGGGACCCCAAGAGACCCAGTACTTC

j_gene: TRBJ1-2
abundance: -
v_gene: TRBV7-9
d_gene: -
CDR3aa: CASSLDRSGYTF
CDR3nt: TGTGCCAGCAGCTTAGATAGGAGTGGCTACACCTTC

j_gene: TRBJ1-4
abundance: -
v_gene: TRBV6-5
d_gene: TRBD1
CDR3aa: CASSSLGQGKEKLFF
CDR3nt: TGTGCCAGCAGTTCCCTGGGACAGGGAAAAGAAAAACTGTTTTTT

j_gene: TRBJ2-2
abundance: -
v_gene: TRBV19
d_gene: -
CDR3aa: CASSIHRRNTGELFF
CDR3nt: TGTGCCAGTAGTATCCACAGGCGAAACACCGGGGAGCTGTTTTTT

j_gene: TRBJ1-2
abundance: -
v_gene: TRBV7-9
d_gene: TRBD1
CDR3aa: CASSPSQGERGYTF
CDR3nt: TGTGCCAGCAGCCCGTCTCAGGGGGAGAGAGGCTACACCTTC

j_gene: TRBJ1-1
abundance: -
v_gene: TRBV14
d_gene: -
CDR3aa: CASSQEQTGNTEAFF
CDR3nt: TGTGCCAGCAGCCAAGAACAAACGGGGAACACTGAAGCTTTCTTT

j_gene: TRBJ2-2
abundance: -
v_gene: TRBV6-5
d_gene: -
CDR3aa: CASFRAGELFF
CDR3nt: TGTGCCAGTTTCCGGGCCGGGGAGCTGTTTTTT

j_gene: TRBJ1-2
abundance: -
v_gene: TRBV28
d_gene: TRBD1
CDR3aa: CASSSGQGTANYGYTF
CDR3nt: TGTGCCAGCAGTTCCGGACAGGGGACCGCTAACTATGGCTACACCTTC

j_gene: TRBJ2-1
abundance: once
v_gene: TRBV5-1
d_gene: -
CDR3aa: CASSLDGSSYNEQFF
CDR3nt: TGCGCCAGCAGCTTGGATGGGAGCTCCTACAATGAGCAGTTCTTC

j_gene: TRBJ1-2
abundance: -
v_gene: TRBV28
d_gene: TRBD1
CDR3aa: CASSSGTGDGCGYTF
CDR3nt: TGTGCCAGCAGCTCCGGGACAGGGGACGGCTGTGGCTACACCTTC

j_gene: TRBJ2-7
abundance: -
v_gene: TRBV7-3
d_gene: -
CDR3aa: CASSQTGYEQYF
CDR3nt: TGTGCCAGCAGTCAAACAGGGTACGAGCAGTACTTC

j_gene: TRBJ2-1
abundance: -
v_gene: TRBV19
d_gene: -
CDR3aa: CASSIWGAYNEQFF
CDR3nt: TGTGCCAGTAGTATTTGGGGGGCCTACAATGAGCAGTTCTTC

j_gene: TRBJ1-2
abundance: -
v_gene: TRBV4-2
d_gene: -
CDR3aa: CASSQSSSGGSYGYTF
CDR3nt: TGTGCCAGCAGCCAGTCCTCCTCGGGGGGGAGCTATGGCTACACCTTC

j_gene: TRBJ2-5
abundance: few
v_gene: TRBV4-1
d_gene: TRBD2
CDR3aa: CASSRRTSGGEETQYF
CDR3nt: TGCGCCAGCAGCCGCCGGACTAGCGGGGGGGAAGAGACCCAGTACTTC

j_gene: TRBJ2-5
abundance: few
v_gene: TRBV4-1
d_gene: TRBD2
CDR3aa: CASSQVGQRGGLETQYF
CDR3nt: TGCGCCAGCAGCCAAGTGGGTCAGCGGGGGGGTTTAGAGACCCAGTACTTC

j_gene: TRBJ1-2
abundance: -
v_gene: TRBV4-3
d_gene: -
CDR3aa: CASSQDAAGSYGYTF
CDR3nt: TGCGCCAGCAGCCAAGATGCCGCAGGCTCCTATGGCTACACCTTC

j_gene: TRBJ1-6
abundance: once
v_gene: TRBV6-4
d_gene: -
CDR3aa: CASSDSEGANSPLHF
CDR3nt: TGTGCCAGCAGTGACTCGGAAGGGGCTAATTCACCCCTCCACTTT

j_gene: TRBJ1-2
abundance: -
v_gene: TRBV9
d_gene: TRBD1
CDR3aa: CASSPDSGTGVRGYTF
CDR3nt: TGTGCCAGCAGCCCAGATTCCGGGACAGGGGTGAGGGGCTACACCTTC

j_gene: TRBJ2-7
abundance: few
v_gene: TRBV6-5
d_gene: -
CDR3aa: CASSRDTFSYEQYF
CDR3nt: TGTGCCAGCAGTCGGGACACCTTCTCCTACGAGCAGTACTTC

j_gene: TRBJ2-7
abundance: few
v_gene: TRBV30
d_gene: TRBD1
CDR3aa: CACPRQGASYEQYF
CDR3nt: TGTGCCTGCCCGAGACAGGGGGCCTCCTACGAGCAGTACTTC

j_gene: TRBJ1-2
abundance: once
v_gene: TRBV29-1
d_gene: -
CDR3aa: CSVERDTYGYTF
CDR3nt: TGCAGCGTTGAGAGGGACACCTATGGCTACACCTTC

j_gene: TRBJ2-7
abundance: -
v_gene: TRBV4-3
d_gene: -
CDR3aa: CASSQYSYEQYF
CDR3nt: TGCGCCAGCAGCCAATACAGTTACGAGCAGTACTTC

j_gene: TRBJ2-2
abundance: -
v_gene: TRBV7-2
d_gene: -
CDR3aa: CASRQTGGVNTGELFF
CDR3nt: TGTGCCAGCAGGCAAACTGGCGGGGTGAACACCGGGGAGCTGTTTTTT

j_gene: TRBJ1-1
abundance: -
v_gene: TRBV2
d_gene: TRBD1
CDR3aa: CASKGTGSWNTEAFF
CDR3nt: TGTGCCAGCAAAGGGACAGGGTCGTGGAACACTGAAGCTTTCTTT

j_gene: TRBJ2-5
abundance: -
v_gene: TRBV12-5
d_gene: TRBD1
CDR3aa: CASDGTGQETQYF
CDR3nt: TGTGCTAGTGATGGGACAGGACAAGAGACCCAGTACTTC

j_gene: TRBJ1-3
abundance: -
v_gene: TRBV27
d_gene: TRBD1
CDR3aa: CASSSMGQGNTIYF
CDR3nt: TGTGCCAGCAGTTCAATGGGACAGGGAAACACCATATATTTT

j_gene: TRBJ1-4
abundance: -
v_gene: TRBV28
d_gene: -
CDR3aa: CASSPTSGGGLEKLFF
CDR3nt: TGTGCCAGCAGCCCCACCAGCGGAGGTGGTCTCGAAAAACTGTTTTTT

j_gene: TRBJ1-5
abundance: -
v_gene: TRBV5-1
d_gene: -
CDR3aa: CASSFGREWPQHF
CDR3nt: TGCGCCAGCAGCTTTGGGCGGGAGTGGCCCCAGCATTTT

j_gene: TRBJ2-7
abundance: -
v_gene: TRBV29-1
d_gene: -
CDR3aa: CSAHSGGGFSYEQYF
CDR3nt: TGCAGCGCCCACTCGGGGGGCGGTTTCTCCTACGAGCAGTACTTC

j_gene: TRBJ1-5
abundance: -
v_gene: TRBV7-2
d_gene: -
CDR3aa: CASSLAGDQPQHF
CDR3nt: TGTGCCAGCAGCTTAGCCGGGGATCAGCCCCAGCATTTT

j_gene: TRBJ2-7
abundance: -
v_gene: TRBV9
d_gene: TRBD1
CDR3aa: CASSVGTGPYEQYF
CDR3nt: TGTGCCAGCAGCGTAGGGACAGGGCCTTACGAGCAGTACTTC

j_gene: TRBJ1-4
abundance: -
v_gene: TRBV4-2
d_gene: -
CDR3aa: CASSQDLADNEKLFF
CDR3nt: TGTGCCAGCAGCCAAGATTTGGCAGATAATGAAAAACTGTTTTTT

j_gene: TRBJ1-1
abundance: -
v_gene: TRBV27
d_gene: -
CDR3aa: CASSSGVTEAFF
CDR3nt: TGTGCCAGCAGTTCGGGGGTCACTGAAGCTTTCTTT

j_gene: TRBJ1-5
abundance: few
v_gene: TRBV6-6
d_gene: -
CDR3aa: CASSSHQPQHF
CDR3nt: TGTGCCAGCAGCTCCCATCAGCCCCAGCATTTT

j_gene: TRBJ2-3
abundance: -
v_gene: TRBV7-9
d_gene: TRBD2
CDR3aa: CASRRAGESDTQYF
CDR3nt: TGTGCCAGCAGGAGGGCGGGGGAATCAGATACGCAGTATTTT

j_gene: TRBJ1-6
abundance: -
v_gene: TRBV7-9
d_gene: -
CDR3aa: CASSLGRGVYNSPLHF
CDR3nt: TGTGCCAGCAGCTTAGGGAGGGGCGTCTATAATTCACCCCTCCACTTT

j_gene: TRBJ1-6
abundance: -
v_gene: TRBV5-1
d_gene: -
CDR3aa: CASKRQQDNSPLHF
CDR3nt: TGCGCCAGTAAACGACAGCAGGATAATTCACCCCTCCACTTT

j_gene: TRBJ2-7
abundance: -
v_gene: TRBV6-5
d_gene: -
CDR3aa: CASSYSGLGGGYEQYF
CDR3nt: TGTGCCAGCAGTTACTCGGGGTTAGGAGGGGGCTACGAGCAGTACTTC

j_gene: TRBJ2-2
abundance: -
v_gene: TRBV27
d_gene: -
CDR3aa: CASSGRQDKTGELFF
CDR3nt: TGTGCCAGCAGTGGCCGACAGGATAAAACCGGGGAGCTGTTTTTT

j_gene: TRBJ1-1
abundance: -
v_gene: TRBV18
d_gene: -
CDR3aa: CASSPDQGRTEAFF
CDR3nt: TGTGCCAGCTCCCCCGATCAAGGGAGGACTGAAGCTTTCTTT

j_gene: TRBJ1-1
abundance: -
v_gene: TRBV30
d_gene: TRBD1
CDR3aa: CAWSGLNRGGLTEAFF
CDR3nt: TGTGCCTGGAGCGGGTTGAACAGAGGGGGCCTCACTGAAGCTTTCTTT